This T cell receptor beta chain was captured by sequencing in a study of cytomegalovirus exposure and HLA in healthy donors. Study information: Approximately 180 million T cells yielded 120 million or so unique TCR beta sequences, as an earlier analysis found. The study, taken as a whole, reports: There were several of the most significant clusters that appeared linked to common viral pathogens in a later analysis. Accurate predictions that matched the HLA-A and HLA-B alleles of most subjects were reportedly made from TCR beta sequences.

The CDR3 has 15 amino acids. The germline CDR1 and CDR2 sequences are SQVTM and ANQGSEA. Between the trimmed V and J ends, which lost 0 bases and 3 bases, there was a span of 13 bases. Regarding this clone: The antigen is undetermined.

Vbeta (60) and Jbeta (13) primers were used in the PCR. Data came from immunoSEQ multiplex PCR; TCRdb stores just in-frame clones and leaves some out. This repertoire shows some 150,000 clones, 70% to 85% found once; its top ten account for more than 1.5%. The receptor was derived from a woman in her 40s in good health and CMV-seronegative. The genes are TRBV29-1 and TRBJ2-3; TRBD2 is a possible D gene (5 bases). The specimen was PBMCs. CDR3 in amino acids: CSVEERVAWTDTQYF. The CDR3 nucleotides are TGCAGCGTTGAAGAAAGGGTAGCGTGGACAGATACGCAGTATTTT.